Listed here are 32 T cell receptor beta chains from one sample, sequenced in a study of regulatory T cells in long-lasting Graves disease. Arm-PCR of CDR3 regions and iRepertoire HTBI primers were the basis on which TCR beta libraries were built. TCRdb processed the multiplex PCR reads anew with MiXCR; each CDR3 protein has one entry. The sample yields about 320,000 distinct CDR3 sequences, 15% to 20% seen once. Time point specified: newly diagnosed GD, antithyroid drugs for less than 3 months. Isolated PBMC RNA provided the starting material for the TCR library. Sequences were derived from peripheral blood mononuclear cells (PBMCs), sampled at new diagnosis, from a patient treated with antithyroid drugs. All receptors derive from a female donor with Graves disease.

There are many counts of this clonotype. V usage is TRBV13 and J usage is TRBJ1-1; TRBD1 agrees at 8 bases. Germline V gene data show CDR1 as PRHDT and CDR2 as FYEKMQ (reference sequence). Trimming at V came to 5 bases and at J to 2 bases, leaving 4 bases not matched to a gene. The CDR3 covers 14 residues. CDR3: CASSGGQANTEAFF. The CDR3, as DNA: TGTGCCAGCAGCGGGGGACAGGCTAACACTGAAGCTTTCTTT. The variable domain in full, with the rest retrieved from reference TRBV13 and TRBJ1-1, is AAGVIQSPRHLIKEKRETATLKCYPIPRHDTVYWYQQGPGQDPQFLISFYEKMQSDKGSIPDRFSAQQFSDYHSELNMSSLELGDSALYFCASSGGQANTEAFFGQGTRLTVV.

Notes on this clonotype: A far larger clone lies a single base away; this is likely a read error. V is TRBV25-1 and J is TRBJ1-4; tentatively, D is TRBD1 (5 bases). The V gene's germline CDR1 is MGHDK and CDR2 SYGVNS. The CDR3 runs to 17 residues. Trimming cost V 6 bases and J 7 bases, with 24 bases left between them. This chain's CDR3 is CASSPLFDSRVSEKLFF. The CDR3 DNA is TGTGCCAGCAGCCCACTCTTCGACAGTCGCGTTAGTGAAAAACTGTTTTTT.

This rearrangement joins TRBV7-9 to TRBJ2-3; weak D call: TRBD2 (6 bases). Germline lookup yields CDR1 SEHNR and CDR2 FQNEAQ (reference sequence). The CDR3 length is 18 residues. Trimming shortened V by 5 bases and J by 2 bases, and 23 bases separated the two germline ends. CDR3: CASSKNPGLQALTDTQYF. CDR3 DNA sequence: TGTGCCAGCAGCAAAAATCCGGGACTCCAGGCCCTCACAGATACGCAGTATTTT.

This clonotype was recorded many times. Here the CDR3 DNA reads TGTGCCAGCAGTCTAGCGCTGGGAAATGAAAAACTGTTTTTT. Translated, it gives CASSLALGNEKLFF. The chain employs TRBV7-9 and TRBJ1-4; D ambiguous. CDR1 SEHNR and CDR2 FQNEAQ come from the germline V gene (reference sequence). The CDR3 covers 14 residues. The germline V and J ends were trimmed by 6 bases and 5 bases, with 13 bases remaining between them.

The DNA of the CDR3 is TGCAGCGTTGAAAGCCATGCTGAGACCAGCGGGAGCCCAGATACGCAGTATTTT. Amino acids: CSVESHAETSGSPDTQYF. The rearrangement uses TRBV29-1 and TRBJ2-3, with TRBD2 matching 8 bases. Germline values: CDR1 SQVTM, CDR2 ANQGSEA. This CDR3 region has 18 residues. J was trimmed by 4 bases and V by 2 bases; bases with no gene match: 17.

To note about this clonotype: A read error may account for a junction end that differs from germline. CDR3 in amino acids: CASSQDRQVGGETQYF. The CDR3 bases are TGCGCCAGCAGCCAAGATCGGCAGGTCGGGGGGGAGACCCAGTACTTC. The V gene is TRBV7-9, the J gene TRBJ2-5; 7 bases are a match to TRBD2. The CDR3 loop spans 16 amino acids. Germline-derived CDR1 and CDR2 are SEHNR and FQNEAQ (reference sequence). The full variable domain, with the rest looked up from reference TRBV7-9 and TRBJ2-5, is DTGVSQNPRHKITKRGQNVTFRCDPISEHNRLYWYRQTLGQGPEFLTYFQNEAQLEKSRLLSDRFSAERPKGSFSTLEIQRTEQGDSAMYLCASSQDRQVGGETQYFGPGTRLLVL.

At least ten counts were recorded for this clonotype. The V call is TRBV6-1, the J call TRBJ1-5, with TRBD1 matching over 9 bases. With 5 bases clipped from V and 3 bases from J, the junction kept 11 bases outside the gene matches. CDR3 size: 17 residues. CDR1 MNHNS and CDR2 SASEGT come from the germline V gene. In nucleotides, the CDR3 is TGTGCCAGCAGTCCGCAGGGACAGGGTATTAACAATCAGCCCCAGCATTTT. Its protein product is CASSPQGQGINNQPQHF.

This clonotype was counted ten times or more. The chain employs TRBV28 and TRBJ1-1; TRBD1 aligns across 7 bases. Trimming took 5 bases from V and 3 from J; bases not matched to a gene: 9. Germline values: CDR1 MDHEN, CDR2 SYDVKM. The CDR3 has 15 amino acids. The CDR3 bases are TGTGCCAGCAGTACTCGACAGGGTTGGGACACTGAAGCTTTCTTT. It yields the protein CASSTRQGWDTEAFF.

This clonotype showed up many times. The chain carries TRBV27 and TRBJ1-2; maybe TRBD1 (5 bases). Between the trimmed V and J ends, which lost 3 bases and 5 bases, there was a span of 16 bases. Germline lookup yields CDR1 MNHEY and CDR2 SMNVEV (reference sequence). This CDR3 has 15 amino acids. Here the CDR3 reads CASSFGGGTTYGYTF. CDR3 bases: TGTGCCAGCAGTTTCGGGGGTGGGACTACTTATGGCTACACCTTC.

This clonotype has only a few counts. The chain links TRBV5-5 to TRBJ2-7; 9 bases are shared with TRBD2. The germline CDR1 and CDR2 sequences are SGHKS and YYEKEE (reference sequence). The CDR3 has 17 residues. V lost 1 base and J lost 1; bases outside the gene matches: 9. CDR3 loop: CASSLYLWTSDSYEQYF. CDR3 nucleotide sequence: TGTGCCAGCAGCTTGTATCTTTGGACTAGCGATTCCTACGAGCAGTACTTC.

This clonotype was counted many times. The chain couples TRBV6-1 to TRBJ2-3; D possibly uses TRBD1 or TRBD2 (5 bases each). V lost 1 base and J lost 4, with 21 bases in between. In germline, CDR1 is MNHNS, CDR2 SASEGT. The CDR3 runs 18 residues. The CDR3 DNA reads as TGTGCCAGCAGTGAAGTGCCTGGGGACGTGGTGAGGGCAGATACGCAGTATTTT. As protein: CASSEVPGDVVRADTQYF.

This clonotype was counted at least ten times. The rearrangement joins TRBV6-2 or TRBV6-3 to TRBJ2-4; possibly TRBD1 for D (6 bases). CDR3 size: 15 residues. The germline V gene has CDR1 MNHEY and CDR2 SVGEGT. V was cut by 6 bases and J by 4 bases, with 16 bases left in between. In DNA, the CDR3 is TGTGCCAGCAGGGACAGTCGAGGTTCGAAAAACATTCAGTACTTC. Translated: CASRDSRGSKNIQYF.

This clonotype turned up a few times. This rearrangement joins TRBV7-2 to TRBJ2-3, with no clear D. Between the trimmed V and J ends, which lost 1 base and 3 bases, there was a span of 11 bases. CDR1 is SGHTA and CDR2 is FQGNSA in the germline V gene. The length of the CDR3 is 15 residues. CDR3 nucleotide sequence: TGTGCCAGCAGCTTAGTAGTCAGGAGAACAGATACGCAGTATTTT. This translates into CASSLVVRRTDTQYF.

The rearrangement joins TRBV28 to TRBJ1-2; tentative D call: TRBD1 (6 bases). CDR1 and CDR2 (germline): MDHEN, SYDVKM. The CDR3 length is 15 residues. Trimming cost V 3 bases and J 0 bases, with 11 bases left between them. CDR3 sequence (DNA): TGTGCCAGCAGTTTGGGGGGCCTAGCTAACTATGGCTACACCTTC. It yields the protein CASSLGGLANYGYTF.

There are many counts of this clonotype. The rearrangement links TRBV2 to TRBJ2-7, with D tentatively TRBD1 or TRBD2 (5 bases each). The CDR3 extends over 14 amino acids. Per the germline V gene, CDR1 is SNHLY and CDR2 is FYNNEI. Deletions cut 7 bases from V and 0 bases from J, with 13 bases between. As DNA, the CDR3 is TGTGCCAGCAACCCCGGGACCAGCTCCTACGAGCAGTACTTC. This encodes CASNPGTSSYEQYF.

This clonotype was seen many times. The chain carries TRBV29-1 and TRBJ1-1; D is ambiguous. This CDR3 comprises 9 residues. Trimming took 4 bases from V and 8 from J, leaving 5 bases between them. The germline CDR1 and CDR2 sequences are SQVTM and ANQGSEA. The CDR3 DNA is TGCAGCGTTGGAGTGGAAGCTTTCTTT. Protein: CSVGVEAFF.

In the case of this clonotype: Being one base from a much bigger clone, this may be a read error. The genes are TRBV7-2 and TRBJ1-2; D is undetermined. Per germline, CDR1 SGHTA and CDR2 FQGNSA. The CDR3 loop spans 15 amino acids. CDR3 in amino acids: CASSSRDGRAYSYTF. CDR3 coding DNA: TGTGCCAGCAGCTCTCGTGACGGACGGGCCTATAGCTACACCTTC.

This clonotype has more than one count but fewer than ten. Given a much more abundant clone one base away, this may be a read error. The chain carries TRBV6-1 and TRBJ2-5; D gene uncertain. CDR1 MNHNS and CDR2 SASEGT come from the germline V gene. V was clipped by 9 bases and J by 1 base, with 12 bases between them. The CDR3 is made up of 13 amino acids. The CDR3 here is CARFRACQETQYF. The CDR3 nucleotides are TGTGCCAGATTTCGGGCCTGCCAAGAGACCCAGTACTTC.

This clonotype was observed at least ten times. The V and J genes are TRBV12-3 or TRBV12-4 and TRBJ2-2; no clear D gene. CDR3 length: 14 amino acids. V was trimmed by 5 bases and J by 6 bases, leaving 13 bases between them. The CDR3 DNA is TGTGCCAGCAGTATACCGACAAGACCCGGGGAGCTGTTTTTT. Translated, it gives CASSIPTRPGELFF.

This clonotype was counted only a few times. This chain uses TRBV10-1 with TRBJ1-6; TRBD1 matches at 8 bases. This CDR3 comprises 17 residues. J gave up 5 bases and V 5 bases, and 11 bases lay outside the gene matches. CDR1 is WNHNN, CDR2 SYGVQD, per germline (reference sequence). The CDR3 protein is CASSFHGQGSDNSPLHF. The CDR3 region has the DNA TGCGCCAGCAGTTTCCACGGACAGGGTTCTGATAATTCACCCCTCCACTTT.

This clonotype was recorded at least ten times. V usage is TRBV28 and J usage is TRBJ2-7, with 12 bases identical to TRBD1. The CDR3 sequence is 16 residues long. With 5 bases clipped from V and 0 bases from J, the junction kept 5 bases outside the gene matches. The germline gives CDR1 MDHEN, CDR2 SYDVKM. The CDR3, as DNA: TGTGCCAGCAGTCCTCGGGACAGGGGGCTCTCCTACGAGCAGTACTTC. It yields the protein CASSPRDRGLSYEQYF.

This clonotype was detected only a few times. The V call is TRBV7-9, the J call TRBJ2-5; D might be TRBD2 (5 bases). The CDR3 runs to 13 residues. CDR1 is SEHNR, CDR2 FQNEAQ, per germline (reference sequence). V shed 5 bases and J shed 5 bases, with 12 bases lying between them. The CDR3 loop reads CASSAGGSETQYF. In DNA form, the CDR3 reads TGTGCCAGCAGCGCTGGTGGGAGTGAGACCCAGTACTTC.

This clonotype was counted ten times or more. This rearrangement joins TRBV7-8 to TRBJ1-2, with D uncertain. Germline CDR1 SGHVS, CDR2 FQNEAQ. The CDR3 has 15 residues. V was shortened by 1 base and J by 4 bases, with 13 bases between the two germline ends. CDR3 DNA: TGTGCCAGCAGCTTAGGGGTAATGATACCCTATGGCTACACCTTC. Translating gives CASSLGVMIPYGYTF.

This clonotype was counted many times. The genes are TRBV6-5 and TRBJ2-7; TRBD2 matches 10 bases. The CDR3 has 14 residues. The V gene end was trimmed by 2 bases and the J gene end by 3 bases; junction bases not matched to a gene: 1. From germline, CDR1 is MNHEY and CDR2 SVGAGI. In DNA form, the CDR3 reads TGTGCCAGCAGTTACAGGACTAGCGGCTACGAGCAGTACTTC. It specifies CASSYRTSGYEQYF.

This clonotype was seen a handful of times. This chain connects TRBV14 to TRBJ1-2; D is unresolved. The CDR3 contains 12 residues. Germline values: CDR1 SGHDN, CDR2 FVKESK. Trimming removed 8 bases at V and 0 bases at J, with 7 bases between. The CDR3 sequence: CASSRANYGYTF. CDR3 coding DNA: TGTGCCAGCTCGAGGGCTAACTATGGCTACACCTTC.

This clonotype was seen many times. The V and J genes are TRBV9 and TRBJ2-5; D uncertain. This CDR3 spans 17 amino acids. CDR1 and CDR2 from the germline V gene are SGDLS and YYNGEE. Trimming shortened V by 0 bases and J by 0 bases, and 15 bases separated the two germline ends. The CDR3 DNA is TGTGCCAGCAGCGTAGCAATGTTCGGACGGGACCAAGAGACCCAGTACTTC. This codes for CASSVAMFGRDQETQYF.

This clonotype has more than one count but fewer than ten. The V and J genes are TRBV4-1 and TRBJ2-7; D possibly uses TRBD1 or TRBD2 (6 bases each). CDR1 is MGHRA, CDR2 YSYEKL, per germline. There are 16 residues in the CDR3. V lost 0 bases and J 3 bases, leaving 15 bases between the germline ends. CDR3 nucleotide sequence: TGCGCCAGCAGCCAAGATTGGCTCGGAGGGGGCTACGAGCAGTACTTC. This gives the protein CASSQDWLGGGYEQYF.

This clonotype has a count of ten or more. The chain employs TRBV12-3 or TRBV12-4 and TRBJ2-1; 9 nucleotides agree with TRBD2. This CDR3 spans 15 amino acids. Germline trimming cut 3 bases from V and 7 bases from J; bases unmatched to any gene: 7. The CDR3: CASSFGGRGLNEQFF. For the CDR3, the DNA is TGTGCCAGCAGTTTTGGCGGGAGGGGATTAAATGAGCAGTTCTTC.

In this sample, this clonotype turned up many times. The chain combines TRBV20-1 with TRBJ2-1, with D unresolved. CDR1 is DFQATT, CDR2 SNEGSKA, per germline (reference sequence). The CDR3 runs 12 residues. Trimming removed 4 bases at V and 4 bases at J, with 8 bases between. CDR3 coding DNA: TGCAGTGCTAAAGACGGTTACAATGAGCAGTTCTTC. Residues: CSAKDGYNEQFF.

The rearrangement links TRBV3-1 to TRBJ2-1, with TRBD2 matching over 14 bases. The germline CDR1 and CDR2 sequences are LGHDT and YNNKEL (reference sequence). The CDR3 is 19 amino acids. Unmatched junction bases numbered 13, after V lost 0 bases and J lost 9 bases. CDR3 region: CASSQDQHRGLAGAGEQFF. In DNA, the CDR3 is TGTGCCAGCAGCCAAGATCAACACCGGGGACTAGCGGGAGCGGGTGAGCAGTTCTTC.

This clonotype has just a few counts. The chain carries TRBV4-2 and TRBJ2-7, with D perhaps matching TRBD2 (6 bases). The CDR3 is 17 amino acids. With 1 base removed from V and 3 bases from J, the gap between germline ends came to 19 bases. Germline CDR1 reads LGHNA; CDR2 reads YNFKEQ. The CDR3 region has the DNA TGTGCCAGCAGCCAAGCCGGGGGAGCGCCTGATGGCTACGAGCAGTACTTC. It codes for CASSQAGGAPDGYEQYF.

This clonotype was recorded many times. The chain recombines TRBV12-3 or TRBV12-4 with TRBJ2-1; 8 nucleotides line up with TRBD1. CDR3 length equals 15 residues. J lost 5 bases, V lost 7 bases, and 10 bases had no gene match. The CDR3 DNA is TGTGCCAGCATCCTCAGGGGGCTTGATGACAATGAGCAGTTCTTC. Its translation is CASILRGLDDNEQFF.